Listed here are 26 T cell receptor beta chains from one sample, sequenced in a study of response to subunit inactivated influenza vaccine. TCRdb independently ran MiXCR on the RT-PCR reads; one entry per CDR3 protein. Among roughly 170,000 distinct CDR3 sequences listed, around 9.2% were seen once. Sample: non-naive T cells sorted from PBMCs, taken on the day of vaccination. These receptors came from a man aged 50 to 59 who received an inactivated influenza vaccine.

In its sample, this clonotype was seen a few times. V and J are TRBV12-3 or TRBV12-4 and TRBJ1-1, with D possibly TRBD1 on 6 matching bases. Trimming removed 5 bases at V and 4 bases at J, with 14 bases between. There are 14 residues in the CDR3. This CDR3 reads CASSSTGYLTEAFF. The DNA for the CDR3 is TGTGCCAGCAGTAGCACAGGGTACCTCACTGAAGCTTTCTTT.

This clonotype was seen repeatedly, ten times or more. The rearrangement uses TRBV24-1 and TRBJ1-2; no clear D. CDR3 size: 14 residues. In germline, CDR1 is KGHDR, CDR2 SFDVKD. Trimming removed 3 bases from V and 5 bases from J, with 12 bases in between. The CDR3 here is CATSDPHSRYGYTF. The CDR3 DNA sequence: TGTGCCACCAGTGATCCTCACTCCCGTTATGGCTACACCTTC.

The chain uses TRBV27 and TRBJ2-7, with D hard to call. The CDR3 runs to 13 residues. Germline-derived CDR1 and CDR2 are MNHEY and SMNVEV (reference sequence). V lost 4 bases to trimming and J lost 3 bases, with 10 bases between them. This CDR3 is CASSSSLSYEQYF. In DNA, the CDR3 is TGTGCCAGCAGTTCATCTCTCAGCTACGAGCAGTACTTC.

This clonotype has just one count. Since a much larger clone is just one base distant, this may be a read error. The CDR3: CASSYRLGVTQYF. CDR3 DNA: TGCGCCAGCAGCTATAGGCTAGGAGTGACCCAGTACTTC. This chain joins TRBV5-1 and TRBJ2-5; no clear D gene. In germline, CDR1 is SGHRS, CDR2 YFSETQ. This CDR3 spans 13 amino acids. Trimming removed 3 bases at V and 7 bases at J, with 13 bases between.

In its sample, this clonotype was seen many times. The J gene is TRBJ2-6, the V gene TRBV6-2 or TRBV6-3; D remains unclear. The germline V gene encodes CDR1 MNHEY and CDR2 SVGEGT. V lost 2 bases and J lost 2, with 7 bases in between. The CDR3 totals 15 residues. CDR3 loop: CASSYPVTGANVLTF. The CDR3 nucleotides are TGTGCCAGCAGTTACCCCGTGACTGGGGCCAACGTCCTGACTTTC.

The chain combines TRBV24-1 with TRBJ2-7, with TRBD2 matching 15 bases. This CDR3 has 16 residues. Germline lookup yields CDR1 KGHDR and CDR2 SFDVKD. V shed 7 bases and J 3 bases; nucleotides not matched to a gene: 6. CDR3 residues: CATSPGLAGGVYEQYF. CDR3 DNA: TGTGCCACCAGCCCGGGACTAGCGGGGGGTGTCTACGAGCAGTACTTC.

Only a few counts were recorded for this clonotype. A read error may account for a junction end that differs from germline. The chain recombines TRBV20-1 with TRBJ2-1, with 8 bases fitting TRBD2. The CDR3 spans 8 residues. Germline V CDR1 and CDR2: DFQATT, SNEGSKA (reference sequence). CDR3 sequence: CSAPTSAF. DNA for the CDR3: TGCAGTGCTCCGACTAGCGCCTTC.

The chain joins TRBV6-2 or TRBV6-3 to TRBJ2-1, with TRBD1 matching over 10 bases. J gave up 3 bases and V 5 bases, and 4 bases lay outside the gene matches. The CDR3 extends over 15 amino acids. Germline CDR1 MNHEY, CDR2 SVGEGT. Here the CDR3 reads CASSRTGGYYNEQFF. In DNA, the CDR3 is TGTGCCAGCAGTCGGACAGGGGGATACTACAATGAGCAGTTCTTC.

This clonotype has at least ten counts. The chain links TRBV5-1 to TRBJ1-1, with 7 bases identical to TRBD1. V gave up 4 bases and J gave up 4 bases; unmatched junction bases: 7. The CDR3 is 14 residues long. The V gene's germline CDR1 is SGHRS and CDR2 YFSETQ. The CDR3 is CASSRQGRSTEAFF. CDR3 in DNA: TGCGCCAGCAGCCGACAGGGAAGGAGCACTGAAGCTTTCTTT.

This clonotype was picked up a small number of times. The chain recombines TRBV28 with TRBJ2-7; 7 bases fit TRBD1. Trimming removed 5 bases from V and 4 bases from J; junction bases left unmatched: 11. This CDR3 contains 15 residues. CDR1 is MDHEN, CDR2 SYDVKM, per germline. CDR3 sequence: CASSPGQFRSYEQYF. DNA of the CDR3: TGTGCCAGCAGTCCGGGACAGTTTAGGTCTTACGAGCAGTACTTC.

A few counts support this clonotype. The J gene is TRBJ2-2, the V gene TRBV11-2; TRBD2 matches 8 bases. This CDR3 contains 14 residues. Germline V lookup: CDR1 SGHAT, CDR2 FQNNGV. V was pared by 6 bases and J by 5 bases, with 5 bases of the junction left unmatched. The CDR3 bases are TGTGCCAGCAGACGGGGGGGGCGGACCGGGGAGCTGTTTTTT. This codes for CASRRGGRTGELFF.

The genes are TRBV6-5 and TRBJ2-1; 12 positions match TRBD2. The germline V gene has CDR1 MNHEY and CDR2 SVGAGI. Trimming at V came to 4 bases and at J to 6 bases, leaving 4 bases not matched to a gene. This CDR3 comprises 15 residues. The CDR3 DNA is TGTGCCAGCAGTTCGGGGACTAGCGGGCCCAATGAGCAGTTCTTC. Translating gives CASSSGTSGPNEQFF.

This clonotype was counted only a few times. This chain's CDR3 is CASSLSDRGTYEQYF. DNA for the CDR3: TGTGCCAGCAGCTTATCAGACAGGGGAACCTACGAGCAGTACTTC. The chain joins TRBV11-2 to TRBJ2-7; TRBD1 aligns across 8 bases. V trimming: 2 bases; J trimming: 2 bases; junction bases outside the gene matches: 5. This CDR3 has 15 amino acids. Germline V CDR1 and CDR2: SGHAT, FQNNGV. Filled out from reference TRBV11-2 and TRBJ2-7, the complete variable domain reads EAGVAQSPRYKIIEKRQSVAFWCNPISGHATLYWYQQILGQGPKLLIQFQNNGVVDDSQLPKDRFSAERLKGVDSTLKIQPAKLEDSAVYLCASSLSDRGTYEQYFGPGTRLTVT.

This clonotype was recorded many times. This chain uses TRBV7-6 with TRBJ2-7; D remains unclear. This CDR3 is built from 14 residues. Germline V gene sequence: CDR1 SGHVS, CDR2 FNYEAQ. V shed 0 bases and J shed 5 bases, with 11 bases lying between them. CDR3 sequence (DNA): TGTGCCAGCAGCTTAGCAGGGATTCAGAACGAGCAGTACTTC. Protein: CASSLAGIQNEQYF.

This clonotype came up a few times. The chain recombines TRBV6-1 with TRBJ2-7, with D perhaps TRBD2 (7 bases). In germline, CDR1 is MNHNS, CDR2 SASEGT. The germline V and J ends were trimmed by 11 bases and 4 bases, with 18 bases remaining between them. The CDR3 length is 13 residues. The CDR3 loop is CAGGAGGGYEQYF. Here the CDR3 DNA reads TGTGCCGGGGGGGCAGGAGGAGGTTACGAGCAGTACTTC.

Ten or more counts support this clonotype. This chain uses TRBV7-9 with TRBJ2-1; 11 bases line up with TRBD1. Per germline, CDR1 SEHNR and CDR2 FQNEAQ (reference sequence). The CDR3 has 15 amino acids. Trimming at V came to 7 bases and at J to 5 bases, leaving 7 bases not matched to a gene. The CDR3 protein is CASTGQGAIDNEQFF. CDR3 sequence (DNA): TGTGCCAGCACTGGACAGGGGGCAATCGACAATGAGCAGTTCTTC.

This clonotype has a count of ten or more. The CDR3 loop reads CASSLGGLGNQPQHF. CDR3 nucleotides: TGTGCCAGCAGTTTGGGGGGGTTGGGCAATCAGCCCCAGCATTTT. The chain carries TRBV12-3 or TRBV12-4 and TRBJ1-5; weak D call: TRBD1 (5 bases). The V end lost 3 bases, the J end lost 2 bases, and 11 bases lay between the germline ends. This CDR3 is built from 15 residues.

In this sample, this clonotype turned up many times. The chain couples TRBV3-1 to TRBJ2-1; tentative D call: TRBD2 (6 bases). Trimming stripped 3 bases from V and 6 bases from J, with 9 bases between. Germline V gene lookup returns CDR1 LGHDT and CDR2 YNNKEL (reference sequence). The CDR3 is made up of 13 amino acids. The CDR3 sequence: CASSHGGTNEQFF. The CDR3 DNA sequence: TGTGCCAGCAGCCACGGGGGAACCAATGAGCAGTTCTTC.

This clonotype was detected many times. The chain links TRBV12-3 or TRBV12-4 to TRBJ2-3; the D is unclear. Trimming removed 2 bases from V and 5 bases from J, with 8 bases in between. The length of the CDR3 is 13 residues. DNA for the CDR3: TGTGCCAGCAGTTTACTCACGGAAGATACGCAGTATTTT. It yields the protein CASSLLTEDTQYF.

This clonotype occurred a few times. The chain carries TRBV24-1 and TRBJ2-5, with D uncertain. Looked up from germline, CDR1 is KGHDR and CDR2 is SFDVKD. The CDR3 extends over 13 amino acids. The V end was cut by 3 bases, the J end by 2 bases, with 6 bases between. CDR3 protein: CATSDAVQETQYF. CDR3 nucleotide sequence: TGTGCCACCAGTGATGCGGTTCAAGAGACCCAGTACTTC.

This clonotype was picked up a small number of times. The chain uses TRBV10-3 and TRBJ2-3; perhaps TRBD1 as D (5 bases). The CDR3 covers 15 residues. Germline values: CDR1 ENHRY, CDR2 SYGVKD. Trimming left V 2 bases short and J 2 bases short, with 11 bases between. The CDR3 is CAISEPDRHTDTQYF. For the CDR3, the DNA is TGTGCCATCAGTGAGCCCGACAGACACACAGATACGCAGTATTTT.

The chain employs TRBV15 and TRBJ1-1; D call uncertain. The V end lost 1 base, the J end lost 5 bases, and 14 bases lay between the germline ends. The CDR3 covers 15 residues. CDR1 is LNHNV, CDR2 YYDKDF, per germline (reference sequence). The CDR3 region is CATSRGGNSATEAFF. The CDR3 DNA reads TGTGCCACCAGCAGAGGAGGGAACAGCGCGACTGAAGCTTTCTTT.

This clonotype occurred many times. The chain carries TRBV12-3 or TRBV12-4 and TRBJ2-1, with a weak D call TRBD2 (7 bases). The CDR3 is made up of 13 amino acids. V was clipped by 8 bases and J by 5 bases, with 13 bases between them. The CDR3 is CASGRGGHNEQFF. The CDR3 bases are TGTGCCAGCGGGAGGGGGGGCCACAATGAGCAGTTCTTC.

This clonotype was recorded at least ten times. The chain has TRBV4-1 and TRBJ2-1; D is unresolved. CDR3 size: 14 residues. V gave up 1 base and J gave up 3 bases, with 7 bases separating them. CDR1 is MGHRA and CDR2 is YSYEKL in the germline V gene. CDR3: CASSQGLIYNEQFF. The CDR3 DNA reads TGCGCCAGCAGCCAAGGGTTAATCTACAATGAGCAGTTCTTC.

V and J are TRBV7-2 and TRBJ2-7; possibly TRBD1 for D (5 bases). CDR3 size: 13 residues. Germline CDR1 SGHTA, CDR2 FQGNSA. V was cut by 1 base and J by 4 bases, with 8 bases left in between. The CDR3 here is CASSLDRLYEQYF. The DNA of the CDR3 is TGTGCCAGCAGCTTAGACAGGTTGTACGAGCAGTACTTC.

This clonotype came up many times. The chain uses TRBV9 and TRBJ2-3; the D is unclear. The V gene lost 2 bases and the J gene lost 0 bases, with 10 bases spanning the gap. The CDR3 runs to 15 residues. Germline CDR1 SGDLS, CDR2 YYNGEE. This chain's CDR3 is CASSVSGGSTDTQYF. The DNA for the CDR3 is TGTGCCAGCAGCGTGTCTGGTGGGAGCACAGATACGCAGTATTTT. Drawing the rest from reference TRBV9 and TRBJ2-3, the complete variable domain is DSGVTQTPKHLITATGQRVTLRCSPRSGDLSVYWYQQSLDQGLQFLIQYYNGEERAKGNILERFSAQQFPDLHSELNLSSLELGDSALYFCASSVSGGSTDTQYFGPGTRLTVL.